This TCR beta chain appears in the sequencing data of a study of immune evolution from preneoplasia to lung adenocarcinoma. Study information: HLA loss of heterozygosity: about 7% AIS, approximately 15% MIA, roughly 30% ADC, none AAH.

V was cut by 7 bases and J by 0 bases, with 12 bases left in between. Germline CDR1 MNHNS, CDR2 SASEGT. The length of the CDR3 is 14 residues. Each case's diagnosis was confirmed by two pathologists on H&E. Only in-frame clones appear in the TCRdb table, and some are missing; sequencing was by immunoSEQ multiplex PCR. Altogether roughly 4,000 clones are present, approximately 83% being singletons, with the ten largest covering about 3.2%. Sequenced sample: FFPE minimally invasive lung adenocarcinoma tissue. The TCR originated in a person aged 55 to 70 with lung adenocarcinoma. The rearrangement joins TRBV6-1 to TRBJ1-1; TRBD1 is a possible D gene (6 bases). The CDR3 here is CASTAGQMNTEAFF. The DNA for the CDR3 is TGTGCCAGCACGGCGGGACAAATGAACACTGAAGCTTTCTTT.